The 18 T cell receptor beta chains below all came from one sample that was sequenced in a study of blood T cell repertoires in COVID-19. TCRdb's copy holds only in-frame clones and misses some; the assay was immunoSEQ multiplex PCR. Counted here are 44,000 or so clones, 65% to 85% occurring once; the ten biggest clones make up around 4.5%. Sequenced input: peripheral blood. These receptors were collected from a man aged 50 to 60 with active COVID-19.

For this clone: The same CDR3 arises from other DNA sequences in this sample as well. The V gene is TRBV7-2, the J gene TRBJ2-2; D gene ambiguous. Trimming took 3 bases from V and 1 from J, leaving 6 bases between them. The CDR3 has 14 residues. Germline loops: CDR1 SGHTA, CDR2 FQGNSA. The CDR3 bases are TGTGCCAGCAGCTTGGCGGTGAACACCGGGGAGCTGTTTTTT. Amino acids: CASSLAVNTGELFF.

Only a few counts were recorded for this clone. The genes are TRBV19 and TRBJ2-7; 9 bases are a match to TRBD1. CDR3 length equals 15 residues. Germline CDR1 reads LNHDA; CDR2 reads SQIVND (reference sequence). J lost 2 bases, V lost 4 bases, and 6 bases had no gene match. This CDR3 reads CASSRDRALTYEQYF. In DNA form, the CDR3 reads TGTGCCAGTAGTAGGGACAGGGCCCTCACCTACGAGCAGTACTTC.

The V call is TRBV7-2, the J call TRBJ1-1; 7 bases line up with TRBD1. The V gene end was trimmed by 1 base and the J gene end by 5 bases; junction bases not matched to a gene: 10. This CDR3 is 16 amino acids long. CDR1 and CDR2 (germline): SGHTA, FQGNSA. DNA for the CDR3: TGTGCCAGCAGCTTAGTCGGATCAGGGGGTTGGACTGAAGCTTTCTTT. Translated: CASSLVGSGGWTEAFF.

This clone was seen a few times. The genes are TRBV2 and TRBJ1-2; tentative D call: TRBD1 (6 bases). Trimming removed 7 bases from V and 3 bases from J, with 9 bases in between. Germline V lookup: CDR1 SNHLY, CDR2 FYNNEI. The CDR3 has 12 residues. The CDR3 region is CASMDSYYGYTF. The CDR3, as DNA: TGTGCCAGCATGGACAGCTACTATGGCTACACCTTC.

CDR3 in amino acids: CASSGRGGANEQFF. The CDR3, as DNA: TGTGCCAGTAGTGGGCGCGGGGGGGCCAATGAGCAGTTCTTC. The chain carries TRBV19 and TRBJ2-1; TRBD2 matches 9 bases. Germline values: CDR1 LNHDA, CDR2 SQIVND (reference sequence). J gave up 6 bases and V 5 bases, and 5 bases lay outside the gene matches. CDR3 length equals 14 residues. The variable domain in full, completed from reference TRBV19 and TRBJ2-1, reads DGGITQSPKYLFRKEGQNVTLSCEQNLNHDAMYWYRQDPGQGLRLIYYSQIVNDFQKGDIAEGYSVSREKKESFPLTVTSAQKNPTAFYLCASSGRGGANEQFFGPGTRLTVL.

This clone came up once. CDR3 nucleotides: TGTGCCAGCTCAAAGCCAGGAAGCCAAGAGACCCAGTACTTC. Translation gives CASSKPGSQETQYF. The chain is built from TRBV28 and TRBJ2-5; D is ambiguous. Per the germline V gene, CDR1 is MDHEN and CDR2 is SYDVKM. CDR3 length equals 14 residues. V lost 8 bases, J lost 1 base, and 14 bases lay in between.

The CDR3 sequence: CASSRGLVFYNEQFF. Written as DNA, the CDR3 is TGTGCCAGCAGCCGCGGACTAGTCTTCTACAATGAGCAGTTCTTC. This chain joins TRBV7-6 and TRBJ2-1; 7 nucleotides align to TRBD2. The junction had 7 bases not matched to a gene; V was cut back by 5 bases and J by 3 bases. The CDR3 covers 15 residues. Looked up from germline, CDR1 is SGHVS and CDR2 is FNYEAQ.

This chain connects TRBV28 to TRBJ1-2; tentatively, D is TRBD1 (6 bases). The CDR3 extends over 13 amino acids. V lost 6 bases to trimming and J lost 4 bases, with 12 bases between them. Germline CDR1 reads MDHEN; CDR2 reads SYDVKM. Written as DNA, the CDR3 is TGTGCCAGCAGACTAGACAGGAGCTATGGCTACACCTTC. This gives the protein CASRLDRSYGYTF.

Here the CDR3 DNA reads TGTGCCATCATGTCAGGTTCCTCCTACAATGAGCAGTTCTTC. It encodes CAIMSGSSYNEQFF. This chain joins TRBV10-3 and TRBJ2-1; unclear D gene. The CDR3 contains 14 residues. CDR1 is ENHRY, CDR2 SYGVKD, per germline. Trimming cost V 7 bases and J 0 bases, with 10 bases left between them.

The V and J genes are TRBV29-1 and TRBJ2-5; TRBD1 might be the D (5 bases). V lost 8 bases, J lost 5 bases, and 18 bases lay in between. The CDR3 covers 13 residues. Germline V lookup: CDR1 SQVTM, CDR2 ANQGSEA. CDR3 residues: CSLDTTAGETQYF. CDR3 sequence (DNA): TGCAGCTTAGATACCACGGCAGGGGAGACCCAGTACTTC.

The chain has TRBV4-3 and TRBJ1-2; D may be TRBD1 (5 bases). Germline lookup yields CDR1 LGHNA and CDR2 YSLEER. Trimming shortened V by 4 bases and J by 0 bases, and 9 bases separated the two germline ends. There are 14 residues in the CDR3. CDR3 nucleotide sequence: TGCGCCAGCAGCCCCGACAGTTCTAACTATGGCTACACCTTC. Its translation is CASSPDSSNYGYTF.

This chain connects TRBV24-1 to TRBJ1-3; D is undetermined. The germline V gene encodes CDR1 KGHDR and CDR2 SFDVKD. V shed 2 bases and J shed 4 bases, with 8 bases lying between them. The CDR3 contains 14 residues. CDR3 sequence reads: CATSDSRVGNTIYF. The CDR3 nucleotides read TGTGCCACCAGTGATTCCCGGGTCGGAAACACCATATATTTT.

The CDR3 bases are TGCAGCGTTGCAGCGACAGGGGTGGGGATGAACACTGAAGCTTTCTTT. Translating gives CSVAATGVGMNTEAFF. This chain joins TRBV29-1 and TRBJ1-1; 8 nucleotides align to TRBD1. CDR3 size: 16 residues. With 4 bases clipped from V and 0 bases from J, the junction kept 10 bases outside the gene matches. Per the germline V gene, CDR1 is SQVTM and CDR2 is ANQGSEA.

The genes are TRBV27 and TRBJ2-3, with D unresolved. The CDR3 consists of 12 residues. CDR1 and CDR2 from the germline V gene are MNHEY and SMNVEV (reference sequence). With 5 bases removed from V and 0 bases from J, the gap between germline ends came to 3 bases. In DNA form, the CDR3 reads TGTGCCAGCAGTCCAAGCACAGATACGCAGTATTTT. Translating gives CASSPSTDTQYF.

V usage is TRBV4-3 and J usage is TRBJ2-7, with 13 bases aligning to TRBD2. J was trimmed by 7 bases and V by 6 bases; bases with no gene match: 6. Germline V gene sequence: CDR1 LGHNA, CDR2 YSLEER. The CDR3 loop spans 14 amino acids. The CDR3, as DNA: TGCGCCAGCAGGCCGGGACTAGCGGGACGGGAGCAGTACTTC. This encodes CASRPGLAGREQYF.

This chain joins TRBV2 and TRBJ2-7; no clear D. V was clipped by 2 bases and J by 4 bases, with 9 bases between them. Per germline, CDR1 SNHLY and CDR2 FYNNEI. The CDR3 runs 13 residues. Here the CDR3 reads CASSESFGYEQYF. CDR3 in DNA: TGTGCCAGCAGTGAAAGTTTCGGGTACGAGCAGTACTTC.

This clone was detected once. The J gene is TRBJ2-1, the V gene TRBV6-5; TRBD2 is a possible D gene (5 bases). Germline V lookup: CDR1 MNHEY, CDR2 SVGAGI. CDR3 length: 14 amino acids. V was pared by 6 bases and J by 7 bases, with 16 bases between. The CDR3 nucleotides read TGTGCCAGCAGGGAGGCTAGGGCCCGGAATGAGCAGTTCTTC. It encodes CASREARARNEQFF.

The chain links TRBV5-5 to TRBJ2-1; 7 bases align to TRBD2. Trimming removed 4 bases from V and 8 bases from J; junction bases left unmatched: 15. This CDR3 region has 16 residues. CDR1 SGHKS and CDR2 YYEKEE come from the germline V gene (reference sequence). CDR3 sequence: CASSPGFTGGRDEQFF. Here the CDR3 DNA reads TGTGCCAGCAGCCCAGGATTTACCGGGGGGAGGGATGAGCAGTTCTTC.